This T cell receptor beta chain derives from a study of T-cell memory formation after mild COVID-19. Looking at the study overall: Clusters were largely donor specific.

Trimming removed 5 bases from V and 6 bases from J, with 14 bases in between. This CDR3 comprises 15 residues. MiXCR was run by TCRdb on the 5' RACE reads, yielding one entry per CDR3 protein. This table holds almost 45,000 distinct CDR3 sequences, less than 8% found once. Material: PBMCs or a T cell subset sorted from them (not recorded which). V and J are TRBV12-3 or TRBV12-4 and TRBJ1-6; D is possibly TRBD1 (6 bases). This TCR was sampled from an adult who had mild COVID-19 (a few samples of this study predate the infection). Cell type and time point are not known. This CDR3 reads CASSLDRRSNSPLHF. The CDR3 DNA sequence: TGTGCCAGCAGTCTAGACAGGCGGAGTAATTCACCCCTCCACTTT.